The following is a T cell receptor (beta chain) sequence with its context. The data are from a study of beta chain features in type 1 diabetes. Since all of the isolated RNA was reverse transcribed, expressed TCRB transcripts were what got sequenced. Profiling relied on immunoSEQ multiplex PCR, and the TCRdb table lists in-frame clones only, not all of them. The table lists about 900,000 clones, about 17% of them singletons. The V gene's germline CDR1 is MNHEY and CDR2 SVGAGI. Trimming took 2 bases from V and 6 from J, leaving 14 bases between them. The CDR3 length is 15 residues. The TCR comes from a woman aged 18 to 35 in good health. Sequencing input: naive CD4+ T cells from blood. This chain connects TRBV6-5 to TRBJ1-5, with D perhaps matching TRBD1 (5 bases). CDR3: CASSYGRDGGQPQHF. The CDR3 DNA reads TGTGCCAGCAGTTACGGGAGGGACGGGGGTCAGCCCCAGCATTTT.